The 19 T cell receptor beta chains below were found in one sample sequenced in a study of identifying expanded T cells in peripheral blood. Using immunoSEQ multiplex PCR, the repertoire was profiled, and TCRdb retains in-frame clones only, with some absent. Altogether fewer than 110,000 clones are present, roughly 85% being singletons, with the ten largest covering about a sixth. The specimen sequenced was blood. The receptors were sampled from a person between 18 and 75 years old in good health.

To note about this clone: A read error may account for a junction end that differs from germline. The chain recombines TRBV19 with TRBJ1-5; tentative D call: TRBD1 (5 bases). The CDR3 length is 14 residues. Germline V gene sequence: CDR1 LNHDA, CDR2 SQIVND (reference sequence). CDR3 residues: CTSTRGGGYQPQHF. The CDR3 coding sequence is TGTACCAGTACGAGGGGCGGTGGTTATCAGCCCCAGCATTTT.

CDR3 sequence reads: CASSLTRGGGVEKLFF. The DNA for the CDR3 is TGTGCCAGCAGCCTGACCCGGGGAGGGGGCGTTGAAAAACTGTTTTTT. This sequence joins TRBV7-2 and TRBJ1-4; 7 positions match TRBD1. The CDR3 is made up of 16 amino acids. Germline V gene sequence: CDR1 SGHTA, CDR2 FQGNSA. V was clipped by 5 bases and J by 7 bases; unmatched bases: 13. Drawing the rest from reference TRBV7-2 and TRBJ1-4, the complete variable domain is GAGVSQSPSNKVTEKGKDVELRCDPISGHTALYWYRQSLGQGLEFLIYFQGNSAPDKSGLPSDRFSAERTGGSVSTLTIQRTQQEDSAVYLCASSLTRGGGVEKLFFGSGTQLSVL.

This clone was seen once. The V call is TRBV2, the J call TRBJ2-7, with 8 bases lining up with TRBD1. V trimming: 5 bases; J trimming: 2 bases; junction bases outside the gene matches: 11. Germline V gene lookup returns CDR1 SNHLY and CDR2 FYNNEI. The CDR3 has 16 amino acids. CDR3 sequence (DNA): TGTGCCAGCAGTCAAACCGGGACAGGTTCTACCTACGAGCAGTACTTC. Translated: CASSQTGTGSTYEQYF.

The table lists this clone with a count of one. The genes are TRBV5-4 and TRBJ1-2; no firm D call. Trimming left V 4 bases short and J 3 bases short, with 10 bases between. The CDR3 length is 13 residues. Germline-derived CDR1 and CDR2 are SGHNT and YYREEE (reference sequence). DNA of the CDR3: TGTGCCAGCAGCCTTGGGAGGGACTATGGCTACACCTTC. Its protein product is CASSLGRDYGYTF.

The CDR3 DNA sequence: TGTGCCAGCAGTTTTAGCGGGGGGGCGTATGAGCAGTTCTTC. Encoded protein: CASSFSGGAYEQFF. V is TRBV27 and J is TRBJ2-1, with 11 nucleotides matching TRBD2. The germline V gene encodes CDR1 MNHEY and CDR2 SMNVEV (reference sequence). V dropped 3 bases and J dropped 8; count of bases not matched to a gene: 3. The CDR3 is 14 residues long.

The chain has TRBV29-1 and TRBJ2-3; 8 positions match TRBD2. Per the germline V gene, CDR1 is SQVTM and CDR2 is ANQGSEA. This CDR3 contains 13 residues. Trimming removed 4 bases from V and 6 bases from J; junction bases left unmatched: 6. The CDR3 nucleotides read TGCAGCGTTGCGGAGCGGGGGACGGATACGCAGTATTTT. The encoded protein is CSVAERGTDTQYF.

This chain joins TRBV27 and TRBJ2-7, with 7 bases aligning to TRBD1. The CDR3 contains 15 residues. The V segment lost 0 bases and the J segment 9 bases; nucleotides outside the gene matches: 11. Germline V lookup: CDR1 MNHEY, CDR2 SMNVEV (reference sequence). The CDR3 loop reads CASSLSYIHRDRQYF. CDR3 coding DNA: TGTGCCAGCAGTTTATCTTATATCCATCGGGACAGGCAGTACTTC.

This chain uses TRBV5-1 with TRBJ1-6; perhaps TRBD1 as D (6 bases). V was cut by 0 bases and J by 10 bases, with 8 bases left in between. The germline V gene has CDR1 SGHRS and CDR2 YFSETQ. The CDR3 sequence is 13 residues long. CDR3 DNA sequence: TGCGCCAGCAGCTTGGACAGGGTCTCACCCCTCCACTTT. Translated: CASSLDRVSPLHF.

The genes are TRBV6-6 and TRBJ2-2; D not certain. Germline CDR1 and CDR2: MNHNY and SVGAGI (reference sequence). The CDR3 has 14 residues. Trimming removed 4 bases at V and 3 bases at J, with 9 bases between. CDR3 DNA: TGTGCCAGCAGTTGGACGGTATACACCGGGGAGCTGTTTTTT. This codes for CASSWTVYTGELFF.

The chain uses TRBV7-9 and TRBJ2-2; TRBD2 aligns across 10 bases. The CDR3 is made up of 18 amino acids. Germline loops: CDR1 SEHNR, CDR2 FQNEAQ (reference sequence). Trimming at V came to 7 bases and at J to 2 bases, leaving 13 bases not matched to a gene. The CDR3 DNA reads as TGTGCCAGCACCCCCCTAGCGGGGGTTCCTCTCAACACCGGGGAGCTGTTTTTT. Its protein product is CASTPLAGVPLNTGELFF.

This rearrangement joins TRBV5-4 to TRBJ1-6; TRBD1 might be the D (6 bases). V lost 4 bases, J lost 8 bases, and 13 bases lay in between. CDR1 is SGHNT and CDR2 is YYREEE in the germline V gene (reference sequence). The CDR3 extends over 14 amino acids. The CDR3 region has the DNA TGTGCCAGCAGCAACGGACAGAAGGATTCACCCCTCCACTTT. Residues: CASSNGQKDSPLHF.

The V gene is TRBV7-9, the J gene TRBJ2-1; perhaps TRBD2 as D (7 bases). The V gene's germline CDR1 is SEHNR and CDR2 FQNEAQ (reference sequence). The CDR3 is 13 residues long. V lost 0 bases to trimming and J lost 9 bases, with 9 bases between them. The CDR3 sequence: CASSLAGGREQFF. The CDR3, as DNA: TGTGCCAGCAGCTTAGCGGGGGGGCGTGAGCAGTTCTTC.

The gene calls are TRBV5-1 and TRBJ2-5; D is undetermined. Trimming shortened V by 5 bases and J by 1 base, and 6 bases separated the two germline ends. This CDR3 is built from 12 residues. Germline CDR1 SGHRS, CDR2 YFSETQ. The CDR3 nucleotides read TGCGCCAGCAGGCTAGTCCAAGAGACCCAGTACTTC. This translates into CASRLVQETQYF. Looking up the rest from reference TRBV5-1 and TRBJ2-5 gives the full variable domain: KAGVTQTPRYLIKTRGQQVTLSCSPISGHRSVSWYQQTPGQGLQFLFEYFSETQRNKGNFPGRFSGRQFSNSRSEMNVSTLELGDSALYLCASRLVQETQYFGPGTRLLVL.

The chain couples TRBV7-2 to TRBJ2-3; 9 bases align to TRBD1. CDR3 length: 15 residues. The V gene's germline CDR1 is SGHTA and CDR2 FQGNSA. Trimming at V came to 4 bases and at J to 3 bases, leaving 5 bases not matched to a gene. The CDR3: CASSSSGTGTDTQYF. CDR3 nucleotides: TGTGCCAGCAGCTCCTCCGGGACAGGGACAGATACGCAGTATTTT.

The chain uses TRBV7-9 and TRBJ1-6, with D possibly TRBD1 on 5 matching bases. The CDR3 loop spans 16 amino acids. Germline V gene lookup returns CDR1 SEHNR and CDR2 FQNEAQ (reference sequence). The V end lost 3 bases, the J end lost 4 bases, and 13 bases lay between the germline ends. The CDR3 bases are TGTGCCAGCAGCTTGGGGGTCGCTACATATAATTCACCCCTCCACTTT. Protein product: CASSLGVATYNSPLHF.

This chain uses TRBV7-9 with TRBJ2-7, with 7 bases matching TRBD1. The CDR3 is 12 amino acids. V dropped 10 bases and J dropped 3; count of bases not matched to a gene: 6. Germline-derived CDR1 and CDR2 are SEHNR and FQNEAQ (reference sequence). CDR3 in DNA: TGTGCCAACGGGACAGTCCTCTACGAGCAGTACTTC. This translates into CANGTVLYEQYF.

V usage is TRBV29-1 and J usage is TRBJ2-5, with TRBD1 matching over 8 bases. This CDR3 region has 16 residues. Trimming removed 4 bases from V and 1 base from J; junction bases left unmatched: 11. CDR1 is SQVTM and CDR2 is ANQGSEA in the germline V gene. The CDR3 loop reads CSVGILGTGRQETQYF. The CDR3 region has the DNA TGCAGCGTTGGTATTTTGGGGACAGGACGCCAAGAGACCCAGTACTTC.

This chain connects TRBV10-3 to TRBJ2-7, with TRBD2 matching over 7 bases. V shed 6 bases and J 1 base; nucleotides not matched to a gene: 12. CDR3 size: 16 residues. The germline V gene encodes CDR1 ENHRY and CDR2 SYGVKD. CDR3 in DNA: TGTGCCATCAGCGTCCCCAATGACGGGGGGTCCTACGAGCAGTACTTC. Residues: CAISVPNDGGSYEQYF.

The chain couples TRBV4-1 to TRBJ2-7; D unresolved. V was cut by 2 bases and J by 0 bases, with 14 bases left in between. Germline-derived CDR1 and CDR2 are MGHRA and YSYEKL. This CDR3 comprises 16 residues. CDR3 nucleotides: TGCGCCAGCAGCCAACAACCGGGCCCAAGCTCCTACGAGCAGTACTTC. Translated, it gives CASSQQPGPSSYEQYF.